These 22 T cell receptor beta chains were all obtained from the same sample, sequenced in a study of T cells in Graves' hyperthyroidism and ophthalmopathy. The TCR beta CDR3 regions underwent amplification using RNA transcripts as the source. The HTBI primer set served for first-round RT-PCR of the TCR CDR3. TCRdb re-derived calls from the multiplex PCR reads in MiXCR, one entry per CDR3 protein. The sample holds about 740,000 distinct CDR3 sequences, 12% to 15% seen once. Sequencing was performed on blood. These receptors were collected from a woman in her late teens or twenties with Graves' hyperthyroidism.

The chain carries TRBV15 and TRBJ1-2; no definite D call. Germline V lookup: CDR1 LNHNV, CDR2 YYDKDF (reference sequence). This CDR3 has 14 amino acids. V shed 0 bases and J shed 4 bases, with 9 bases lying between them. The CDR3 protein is CATSRDDGSYGYTF. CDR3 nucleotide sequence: TGTGCCACCAGCAGAGATGACGGCTCCTATGGCTACACCTTC. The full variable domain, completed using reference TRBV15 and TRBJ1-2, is DAMVIQNPRYQVTQFGKPVTLSCSQTLNHNVMYWYQQKSSQAPKLLFHYYDKDFNNEADTPDNFQSRRPNTSFCFLDIRSPGLGDTAMYLCATSRDDGSYGYTFGSGTRLTVV.

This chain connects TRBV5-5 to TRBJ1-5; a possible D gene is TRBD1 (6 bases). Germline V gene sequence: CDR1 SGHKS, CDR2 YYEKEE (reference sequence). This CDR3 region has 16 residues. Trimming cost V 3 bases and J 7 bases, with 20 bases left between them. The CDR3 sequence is CASSSRAGGLRQPQHF. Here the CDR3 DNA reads TGTGCCAGCAGCTCCCGCGCCGGGGGGCTAAGACAGCCCCAGCATTTT.

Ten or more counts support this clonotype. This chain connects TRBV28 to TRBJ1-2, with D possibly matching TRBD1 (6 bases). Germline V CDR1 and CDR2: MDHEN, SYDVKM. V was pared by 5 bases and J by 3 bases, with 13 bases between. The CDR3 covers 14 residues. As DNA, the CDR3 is TGTGCCAGCAGTCCGCAGGGGCTGGACTATGGCTACACCTTC. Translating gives CASSPQGLDYGYTF.

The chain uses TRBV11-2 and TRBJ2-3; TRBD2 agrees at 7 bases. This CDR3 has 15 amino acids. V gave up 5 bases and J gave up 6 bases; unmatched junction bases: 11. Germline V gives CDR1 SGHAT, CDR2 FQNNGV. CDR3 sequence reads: CASSPRLARLDTQYF. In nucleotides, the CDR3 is TGTGCCAGCAGCCCAAGACTAGCCCGGCTTGATACGCAGTATTTT.

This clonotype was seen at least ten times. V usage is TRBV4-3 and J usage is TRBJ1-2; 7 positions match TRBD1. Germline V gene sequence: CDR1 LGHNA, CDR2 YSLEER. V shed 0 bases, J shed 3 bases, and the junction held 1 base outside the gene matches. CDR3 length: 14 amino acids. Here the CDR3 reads CASSQDTGDYGYTF. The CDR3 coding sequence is TGCGCCAGCAGCCAAGATACAGGGGACTATGGCTACACCTTC.

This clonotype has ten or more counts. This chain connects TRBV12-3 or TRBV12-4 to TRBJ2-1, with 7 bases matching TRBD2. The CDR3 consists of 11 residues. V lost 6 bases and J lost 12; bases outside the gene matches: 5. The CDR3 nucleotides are TGTGCCAGCAGCCTAGCGGTCATGCAGTTCTTC. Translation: CASSLAVMQFF.

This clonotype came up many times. In DNA form, the CDR3 reads TGTGCCAGCAGCTTAGACAGGGGGACCTCCGAGCAGTACTTC. Protein: CASSLDRGTSEQYF. The chain uses TRBV5-4 and TRBJ2-7, with TRBD1 identical over 9 bases. The V segment lost 2 bases and the J segment 6 bases; nucleotides outside the gene matches: 6. CDR3 size: 14 residues. The germline V gene has CDR1 SGHNT and CDR2 YYREEE (reference sequence).

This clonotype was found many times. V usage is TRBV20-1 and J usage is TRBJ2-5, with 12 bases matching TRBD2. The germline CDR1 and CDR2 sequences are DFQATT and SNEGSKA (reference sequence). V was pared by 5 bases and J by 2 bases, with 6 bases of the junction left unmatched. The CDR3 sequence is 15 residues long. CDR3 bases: TGCAGTGCTCCGCTAGCGGGAGGGTGGCAAGAGACCCAGTACTTC. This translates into CSAPLAGGWQETQYF.

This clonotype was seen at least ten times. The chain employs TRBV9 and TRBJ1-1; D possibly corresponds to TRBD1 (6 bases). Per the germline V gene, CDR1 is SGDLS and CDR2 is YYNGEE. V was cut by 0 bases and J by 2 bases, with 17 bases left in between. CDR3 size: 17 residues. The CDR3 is CASSVAPTGTSNTEAFF. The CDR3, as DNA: TGTGCCAGCAGCGTAGCCCCTACCGGGACATCTAACACTGAAGCTTTCTTT.

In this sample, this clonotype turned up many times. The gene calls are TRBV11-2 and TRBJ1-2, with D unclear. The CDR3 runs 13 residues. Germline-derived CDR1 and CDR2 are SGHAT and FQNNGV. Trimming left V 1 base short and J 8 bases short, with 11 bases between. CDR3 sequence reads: CASSLGRFRGYTF. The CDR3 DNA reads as TGTGCCAGCAGCTTAGGGAGATTCCGCGGCTACACCTTC.

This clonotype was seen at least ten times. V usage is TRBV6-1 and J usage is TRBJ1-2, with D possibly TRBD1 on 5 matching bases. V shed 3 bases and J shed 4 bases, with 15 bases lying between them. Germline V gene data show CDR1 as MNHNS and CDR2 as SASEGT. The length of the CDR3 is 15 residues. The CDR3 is CASSDRGTGFYGYTF. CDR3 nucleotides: TGTGCCAGCAGTGATCGGGGCACTGGGTTCTATGGCTACACCTTC.

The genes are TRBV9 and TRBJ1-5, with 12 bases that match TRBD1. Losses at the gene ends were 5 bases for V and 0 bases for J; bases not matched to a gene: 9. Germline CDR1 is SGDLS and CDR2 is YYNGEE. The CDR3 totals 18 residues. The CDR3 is CASRGDRGHPYSNQPQHF. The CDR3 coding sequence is TGTGCCAGCAGAGGGGACAGGGGGCACCCCTATAGCAATCAGCCCCAGCATTTT.

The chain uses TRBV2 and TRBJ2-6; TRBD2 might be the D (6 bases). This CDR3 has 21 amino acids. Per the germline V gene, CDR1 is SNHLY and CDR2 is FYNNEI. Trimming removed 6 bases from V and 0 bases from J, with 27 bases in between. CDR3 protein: CASRSAIDVADEASGANVLTF. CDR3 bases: TGTGCCAGCAGGTCCGCAATAGATGTAGCGGATGAAGCCTCTGGGGCCAACGTCCTGACTTTC.

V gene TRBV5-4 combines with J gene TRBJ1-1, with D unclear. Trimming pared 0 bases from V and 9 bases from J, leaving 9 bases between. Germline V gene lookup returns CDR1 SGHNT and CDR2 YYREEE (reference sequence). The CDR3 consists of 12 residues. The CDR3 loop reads CASSLDRVKAFF. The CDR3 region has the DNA TGTGCCAGCAGCTTGGACCGAGTGAAAGCTTTCTTT.

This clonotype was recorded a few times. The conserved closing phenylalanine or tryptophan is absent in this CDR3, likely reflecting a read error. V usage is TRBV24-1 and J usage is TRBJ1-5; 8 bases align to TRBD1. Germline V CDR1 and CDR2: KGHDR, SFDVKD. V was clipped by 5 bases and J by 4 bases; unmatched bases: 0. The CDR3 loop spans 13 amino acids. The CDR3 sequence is CATSGQGNQPQHL. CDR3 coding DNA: TGTGCCACCAGTGGACAGGGGAATCAGCCCCAGCATCTT.

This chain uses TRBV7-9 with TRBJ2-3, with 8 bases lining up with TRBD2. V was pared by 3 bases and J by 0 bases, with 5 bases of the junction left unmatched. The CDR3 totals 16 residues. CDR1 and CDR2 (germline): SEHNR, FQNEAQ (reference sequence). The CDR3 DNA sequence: TGTGCCAGCAGCTTCCCGGGGGGGAGCAGCACAGATACGCAGTATTTT. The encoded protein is CASSFPGGSSTDTQYF. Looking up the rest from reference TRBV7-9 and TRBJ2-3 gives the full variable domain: DTGVSQNPRHKITKRGQNVTFRCDPISEHNRLYWYRQTLGQGPEFLTYFQNEAQLEKSRLLSDRFSAERPKGSFSTLEIQRTEQGDSAMYLCASSFPGGSSTDTQYFGPGTRLTVL.

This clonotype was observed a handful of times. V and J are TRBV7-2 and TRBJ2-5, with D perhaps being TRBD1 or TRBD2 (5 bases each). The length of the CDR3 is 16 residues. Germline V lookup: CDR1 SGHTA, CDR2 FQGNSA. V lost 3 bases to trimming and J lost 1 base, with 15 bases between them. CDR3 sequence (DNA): TGTGCCAGCAGCTTCTCACCGGGACCCGTCCAAGAGACCCAGTACTTC. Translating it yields CASSFSPGPVQETQYF.

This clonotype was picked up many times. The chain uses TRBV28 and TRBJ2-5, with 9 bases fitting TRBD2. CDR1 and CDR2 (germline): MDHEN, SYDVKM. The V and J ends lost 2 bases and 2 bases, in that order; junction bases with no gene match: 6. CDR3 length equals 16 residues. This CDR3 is CASSLGGSGGQETQYF. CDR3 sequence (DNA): TGTGCCAGCAGTTTAGGGGGTAGCGGGGGACAAGAGACCCAGTACTTC.

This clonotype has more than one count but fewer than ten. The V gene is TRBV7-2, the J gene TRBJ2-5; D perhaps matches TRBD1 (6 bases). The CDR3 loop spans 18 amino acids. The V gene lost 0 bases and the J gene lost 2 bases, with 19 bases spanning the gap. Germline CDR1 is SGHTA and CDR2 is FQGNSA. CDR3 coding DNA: TGTGCCAGCAGCTTAGCGCTGAGGGGAAACAGGGAACAAGAGACCCAGTACTTC. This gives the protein CASSLALRGNREQETQYF.

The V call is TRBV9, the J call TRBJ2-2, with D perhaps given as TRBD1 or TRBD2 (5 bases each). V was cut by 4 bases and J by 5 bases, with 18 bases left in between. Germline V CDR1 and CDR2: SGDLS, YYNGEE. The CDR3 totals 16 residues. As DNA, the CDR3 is TGTGCCAGCAGCTTCAAGCTGGGGGTAGGGACCGGGGAGCTGTTTTTT. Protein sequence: CASSFKLGVGTGELFF.

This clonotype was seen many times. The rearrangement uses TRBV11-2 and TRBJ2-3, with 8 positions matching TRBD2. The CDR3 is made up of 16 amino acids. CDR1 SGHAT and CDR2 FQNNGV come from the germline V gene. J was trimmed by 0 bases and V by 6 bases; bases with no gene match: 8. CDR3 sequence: CASRSRTSRSTDTQYF. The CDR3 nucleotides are TGTGCCAGCAGATCCCGGACTAGCCGTAGCACAGATACGCAGTATTTT.

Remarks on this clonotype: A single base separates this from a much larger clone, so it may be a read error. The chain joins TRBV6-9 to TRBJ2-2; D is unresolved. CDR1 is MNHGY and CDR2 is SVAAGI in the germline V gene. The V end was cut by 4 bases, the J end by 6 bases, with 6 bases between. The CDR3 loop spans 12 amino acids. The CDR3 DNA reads TGTGCCAGCAGTTGGGGATCCGGGGAGCTGTTTTTT. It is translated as CASSWGSGELFF.